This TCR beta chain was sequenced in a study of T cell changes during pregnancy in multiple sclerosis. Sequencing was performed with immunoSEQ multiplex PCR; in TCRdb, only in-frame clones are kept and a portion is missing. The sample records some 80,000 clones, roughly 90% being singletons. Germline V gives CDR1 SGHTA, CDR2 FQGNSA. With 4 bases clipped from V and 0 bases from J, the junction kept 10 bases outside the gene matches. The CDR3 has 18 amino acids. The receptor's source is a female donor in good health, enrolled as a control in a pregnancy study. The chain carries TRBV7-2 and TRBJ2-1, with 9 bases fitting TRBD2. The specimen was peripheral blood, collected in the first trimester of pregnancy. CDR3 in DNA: TGTGCCAGCAGCTCGGGCGGGAGGGGACTCAGCTCCTACAATGAGCAGTTCTTC. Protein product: CASSSGGRGLSSYNEQFF.